This T cell receptor beta chain was sequenced in a study of shared clonotypes between healthy human individuals. On the study more broadly: Per donor, three plates held CD4 naive cells, three held CD4 memory, two held CD8 naive and one held CD8 memory.

Using immunoSEQ multiplex PCR, the repertoire was profiled, and TCRdb retains in-frame clones only, with some absent. The profile covers 2.5 million or so clones, with over 85% appearing a single time and roughly 0.15% taken by the ten largest. Regarding this clone: Other DNA sequences of this sample code for an identical CDR3.

Germline V gene sequence: CDR1 GTSNPN, CDR2 SVGIG (reference sequence). The CDR3 has 12 residues. Trimming took 0 bases from V and 8 from J, leaving 8 bases between them. This TCR was recovered from a man aged 18 to 30 in good health. Sequenced sample: naive CD4+ T cells sorted from blood. Subset reported: CD45RA+ positively selected. This chain joins TRBV30 and TRBJ1-3, with no clear D. CDR3 nucleotides: TGTGCCTGGAGTGTAAGCGGGGACACCATATATTTT. This translates into CAWSVSGDTIYF.